One and the same sample provided the 15 T cell receptor beta chains below, sequenced in a study of cytomegalovirus exposure and HLA in healthy donors. PCR amplification relied on 60 Vbeta primers (plus 13 Jbeta primers). Data came from immunoSEQ multiplex PCR; TCRdb stores just in-frame clones and leaves some out. The sample consists of around 170,000 clones, approximately 78% of them appearing once. The source material was PBMCs. The receptors originated from a male donor in good health and CMV-seronegative.

This clone was recorded once. The chain has TRBV5-1 and TRBJ2-7; 10 bases match TRBD2. V was pared by 4 bases and J by 2 bases, with 18 bases of the junction left unmatched. The germline V gene has CDR1 SGHRS and CDR2 YFSETQ. The CDR3 consists of 19 residues. CDR3 bases: TGCGCCAGCAGCCAGAAGGACAGCGTGTCTAGCGGGAGCACCTACGAGCAGTACTTC. This translates into CASSQKDSVSSGSTYEQYF.

The chain links TRBV19 to TRBJ1-4; 7 nucleotides line up with TRBD1. The CDR3 has 16 residues. Germline V gene data show CDR1 as LNHDA and CDR2 as SQIVND (reference sequence). Unmatched junction bases numbered 8, after V lost 6 bases and J lost 1 base. Here the CDR3 reads CASRPTGRGTNEKLFF. CDR3 DNA sequence: TGTGCCAGTAGGCCGACAGGGCGGGGAACTAATGAAAAACTGTTTTTT.

The chain is built from TRBV9 and TRBJ2-5, with TRBD1 matching 7 bases. CDR1 and CDR2 (germline): SGDLS, YYNGEE. This CDR3 has 15 amino acids. Unmatched junction bases numbered 9, after V lost 5 bases and J lost 2 bases. The CDR3 loop reads CASSAPGTAQETQYF. The CDR3 DNA reads as TGTGCCAGCAGTGCCCCCGGGACAGCACAAGAGACCCAGTACTTC. The full variable domain, in which reference TRBV9 and TRBJ2-5 provide the parts outside the CDR3, is DSGVTQTPKHLITATGQRVTLRCSPRSGDLSVYWYQQSLDQGLQFLIQYYNGEERAKGNILERFSAQQFPDLHSELNLSSLELGDSALYFCASSAPGTAQETQYFGPGTRLLVL.

V usage is TRBV4-3 and J usage is TRBJ2-1, with a tentative D call TRBD2 (6 bases). Trimming pared 0 bases from V and 6 bases from J, leaving 9 bases between. The CDR3 runs 14 residues. The germline V gene has CDR1 LGHNA and CDR2 YSLEER. The DNA of the CDR3 is TGCGCCAGCAGCCAAGAGCGGCGGGGCAATGAGCAGTTCTTC. As protein: CASSQERRGNEQFF.

The J gene is TRBJ1-3, the V gene TRBV29-1, with unresolved D. The germline V and J ends were trimmed by 0 bases and 3 bases, with 18 bases remaining between them. CDR1 and CDR2 (germline): SQVTM, ANQGSEA. This CDR3 is built from 17 residues. CDR3 sequence: CSVEDAAGPKIGNTIYF. The DNA for the CDR3 is TGCAGCGTTGAAGATGCGGCCGGCCCTAAAATTGGAAACACCATATATTTT.

V is TRBV7-9 and J is TRBJ2-3; a weak D match, TRBD1 (6 bases). V was clipped by 0 bases and J by 9 bases, with 13 bases between them. Germline V gene data show CDR1 as SEHNR and CDR2 as FQNEAQ (reference sequence). The CDR3 runs to 14 residues. The CDR3 bases are TGTGCCAGCAGCTTAGCGCAGGGGACACCGACGCAGTATTTT. The encoded protein is CASSLAQGTPTQYF.

The rearrangement links TRBV4-3 to TRBJ2-3; 11 positions match TRBD2. The junction had 4 bases not matched to a gene; V was cut back by 1 base and J by 4 bases. This CDR3 spans 16 amino acids. Germline values: CDR1 LGHNA, CDR2 YSLEER. Written as DNA, the CDR3 is TGCGCCAGCAGCCAAGGACTAGCGGGGACCTCAGATACGCAGTATTTT. Protein: CASSQGLAGTSDTQYF.

This clone was recorded once. The chain uses TRBV2 and TRBJ2-5; D might be TRBD2 (5 bases). V was clipped by 6 bases and J by 4 bases, with 15 bases between them. Germline CDR1 is SNHLY and CDR2 is FYNNEI. This CDR3 has 14 amino acids. CDR3 sequence reads: CASREDGGRETQYF. Here the CDR3 DNA reads TGTGCCAGCAGGGAGGACGGTGGTAGAGAGACCCAGTACTTC.

The chain uses TRBV28 and TRBJ2-2, with D uncertain. The CDR3 sequence is 12 residues long. Germline V gene lookup returns CDR1 MDHEN and CDR2 SYDVKM. The germline V and J ends were trimmed by 1 base and 5 bases, with 2 bases remaining between them. CDR3 protein: CASSLSTGELFF. The CDR3 DNA is TGTGCCAGCAGTTTATCGACCGGGGAGCTGTTTTTT.

This chain joins TRBV5-1 and TRBJ1-2, with 7 bases aligning to TRBD1. The CDR3 runs to 14 residues. The junction had 4 bases not matched to a gene; V was cut back by 0 bases and J by 5 bases. Germline loops: CDR1 SGHRS, CDR2 YFSETQ. Here the CDR3 reads CASSLGDSWYGYTF. CDR3 sequence (DNA): TGCGCCAGCAGCTTGGGGGACAGCTGGTATGGCTACACCTTC. The full variable domain, completed using reference TRBV5-1 and TRBJ1-2, is KAGVTQTPRYLIKTRGQQVTLSCSPISGHRSVSWYQQTPGQGLQFLFEYFSETQRNKGNFPGRFSGRQFSNSRSEMNVSTLELGDSALYLCASSLGDSWYGYTFGSGTRLTVV.

The chain couples TRBV7-9 to TRBJ2-5, with 8 bases that match TRBD2. The V and J ends lost 1 base and 2 bases, in that order; junction bases with no gene match: 3. This CDR3 is built from 15 residues. The germline V gene encodes CDR1 SEHNR and CDR2 FQNEAQ (reference sequence). The CDR3 DNA follows: TGTGCCAGCAGCTTAGTCAGCGGGAGACAAGAGACCCAGTACTTC. This sequence encodes CASSLVSGRQETQYF. The whole variable domain, remainder taken from reference TRBV7-9 and TRBJ2-5, is DTGVSQNPRHKITKRGQNVTFRCDPISEHNRLYWYRQTLGQGPEFLTYFQNEAQLEKSRLLSDRFSAERPKGSFSTLEIQRTEQGDSAMYLCASSLVSGRQETQYFGPGTRLLVL.

Comment on this clone: At the DNA level, this CDR3 is encoded by other sequences in the same sample as well. The V gene is TRBV7-2, the J gene TRBJ1-3, with 9 bases identical to TRBD1. Per germline, CDR1 SGHTA and CDR2 FQGNSA. The CDR3 consists of 17 residues. J lost 4 bases, V lost 4 bases, and 11 bases had no gene match. The CDR3 sequence: CASSSEGQGMKGNTIYF. CDR3 sequence (DNA): TGTGCCAGCAGCTCGGAGGGACAGGGAATGAAGGGAAACACCATATATTTT. Full variable domain (outside the CDR3, taken from reference TRBV7-2 and TRBJ1-3): GAGVSQSPSNKVTEKGKDVELRCDPISGHTALYWYRQSLGQGLEFLIYFQGNSAPDKSGLPSDRFSAERTGGSVSTLTIQRTQQEDSAVYLCASSSEGQGMKGNTIYFGEGSWLTVV.

This clone was found a few times. The chain carries TRBV7-9 and TRBJ2-7, with TRBD1 identical over 7 bases. V lost 5 bases to trimming and J lost 5 bases; unmatched junction nucleotides: 9. The CDR3 consists of 14 residues. The germline CDR1 and CDR2 sequences are SEHNR and FQNEAQ (reference sequence). CDR3: CASSQRTGVNEQYF. CDR3 sequence (DNA): TGTGCCAGCAGCCAAAGGACAGGCGTAAACGAGCAGTACTTC.

V is TRBV7-9 and J is TRBJ2-5; D is perhaps TRBD1 (6 bases). The J call may be in error: the DNA end matches TRBJ2-7 better. This CDR3 has 14 amino acids. Germline assignment: CDR1 SEHNR and CDR2 FQNEAQ (reference sequence). The CDR3 nucleotides are TGTGCCAGCAGCTCCTACAGGGTTTCCTACGAGCAGTACTTC. This gives the protein CASSSYRVSYEQYF.

DNA of the CDR3: TGCGCCAGCAGCGACCGCGGAGAGGTCGCCTACGAGCAGTACTTC. It encodes CASSDRGEVAYEQYF. The chain has TRBV5-1 and TRBJ2-7; D is undetermined. Germline CDR1 is SGHRS and CDR2 is YFSETQ. The CDR3 covers 15 residues. Deletions cut 4 bases from V and 2 bases from J, with 16 bases between. The full variable domain, with the rest looked up from reference TRBV5-1 and TRBJ2-7, is KAGVTQTPRYLIKTRGQQVTLSCSPISGHRSVSWYQQTPGQGLQFLFEYFSETQRNKGNFPGRFSGRQFSNSRSEMNVSTLELGDSALYLCASSDRGEVAYEQYFGPGTRLTVT.